These T cell receptor beta chains were read from a single sample in a study of blood T cell repertoires in COVID-19. The protocol was immunoSEQ multiplex PCR, while the TCRdb copy is restricted to in-frame clones and leaves out a portion. The table has 250,000 or so clones, roughly 90% seen once; the top ten hold 0.85% to 1%. The sequenced sample consisted of peripheral blood. Receptors originate from a woman aged 40 to 50 who had recovered from COVID-19. The CDR3 runs from the conserved cysteine through the conserved F or W. The order of the fields is D gene, V gene, clone size, J gene, CDR3 length, CDR3 DNA, CDR3 protein. D genes are given only for firm matches. Some rows have no size entry. The others give once, few or many, or a class for an expanded clone.

NA	TRBV2	many	TRBJ1-2	13	TGTGCCAGCACGGAGCTTACTAACTATGGCTACACCTTC	CASTELTNYGYTF
TRBD1	TRBV7-6	NA	TRBJ2-2	17	TGTGCCAGCAGCCAGGACAGGGGGGGCTCGAACACCGGGGAGCTGTTTTTT	CASSQDRGGSNTGELFF
TRBD1	TRBV2	NA	TRBJ2-7	16	TGTGCCAGCAGTGAAGATGGGACAGCCCTCTCCTACGAGCAGTACTTC	CASSEDGTALSYEQYF
NA	TRBV30	NA	TRBJ2-2	13	TGTGCCTGGAGTGTTAGCCCCGCCGGGGAGCTGTTTTTT	CAWSVSPAGELFF
NA	TRBV9	NA	TRBJ1-1	14	TGTGCCAGCAGCGTAGTCTCCGTTAACACTGAAGCTTTCTTT	CASSVVSVNTEAFF
TRBD2	TRBV19	NA	TRBJ2-5	15	TGTGCCAGTAGTATCGCAGCGGGAGGGCTGGAGACCCAGTACTTC	CASSIAAGGLETQYF
NA	TRBV3-1/TRBV3-2	NA	TRBJ2-7	15	TGTGCCAGCAGCCAAGGCCAGGGGGGCCCCTACGAGCAGTACTTC	CASSQGQGGPYEQYF
NA	TRBV7-9	NA	TRBJ1-2	12	TGTGCCAGCAGCTTAGGAGGGAATGGCTACACCTTC	CASSLGGNGYTF
TRBD2	TRBV7-9	many	TRBJ2-2	18	TGTGCCAGCAGCTTAGGCACTAGCGGAGACGCGAACACCGGGGAGCTGTTTTTT	CASSLGTSGDANTGELFF
TRBD2	TRBV6-5	NA	TRBJ2-7	15	TGTGCCAGCAGGACCCCTAGCGGGAGGGCCTACGAGCAGTACTTC	CASRTPSGRAYEQYF
NA	TRBV1	NA	TRBJ2-5	13	TGCACCAGCAGCCAAGGGGCAAAAGAGACCCAGTACTTC	CTSSQGAKETQYF
TRBD1	TRBV6-4	NA	TRBJ2-1	17	TGTGCCAGCAGTGACGGAAAACCGGGACAGGGGGCTGTTGAGCAGTTCTTC	CASSDGKPGQGAVEQFF
NA	TRBV5-1	few	TRBJ1-2	15	TGCGCCAGCAGCTGGGTCCCCGGGTCTAACTATGGCTACACCTTC	CASSWVPGSNYGYTF
NA	TRBV28	few	TRBJ1-2	13	TGTGCCAGCAGCGAGGGTTTGGACTATGGCTACACCTTC	CASSEGLDYGYTF
NA	TRBV28	NA	TRBJ2-7	13	TGTGCCAGCAGTTTAAGGAGTAACTACGAGCAGTACTTC	CASSLRSNYEQYF
TRBD2	TRBV3-1/TRBV3-2	NA	TRBJ2-7	14	TGTGCCAGCAGCCAAGATAATCCGGGGGGGGAGCAGTACTTC	CASSQDNPGGEQYF
NA	TRBV29-1	NA	TRBJ2-3	13	TGCAGCGTTGACGAGGGCGGCACAGATACGCAGTATTTT	CSVDEGGTDTQYF
NA	TRBV28	NA	TRBJ1-2	12	TGTGCCAGCAACGGGCCACAGGGTCCCTACACCTTC	CASNGPQGPYTF
NA	TRBV12-3/TRBV12-4	NA	TRBJ1-2	12	TGTGCCAGCAGTGGGGGGGACTATGGCTACACCTTC	CASSGGDYGYTF
TRBD1	TRBV3-1/TRBV3-2	NA	TRBJ1-3	14	TGTGCCAGCAGACAGACAGGGGCAGGAAACACCATATATTTT	CASRQTGAGNTIYF
TRBD1	TRBV14	NA	TRBJ1-1	16	TGTGCCAGCAGCCAGGCGGGACAGGTCATGAACACTGAAGCTTTCTTT	CASSQAGQVMNTEAFF
NA	TRBV6-1	NA	TRBJ1-4	15	TGTGCCAGCAGTGAAAACCCGCGCGGCGATGGAAAACTGTTTTTT	CASSENPRGDGKLFF
TRBD2	TRBV15	NA	TRBJ2-2	15	TGTGCCACCAGCGCCGGACTAGCGGGACCCGGGGAGCTGTTTTTT	CATSAGLAGPGELFF
TRBD1	TRBV2	NA	TRBJ2-3	15	TGTGCCAGCAGCTATGGGACAGGAAACCTGGATACGCAGTATTTT	CASSYGTGNLDTQYF
TRBD1	TRBV19	NA	TRBJ2-7	13	TGTGCCAGTAGCGACAGGGGGCGCCACGAGCAGTACTTC	CASSDRGRHEQYF
TRBD1	TRBV6-2/TRBV6-3	NA	TRBJ2-3	13	TGTGCCAGCAGCGGGACAGGGACAGATACGCAGTATTTT	CASSGTGTDTQYF
NA	TRBV18	NA	TRBJ1-1	14	TGTGCCAGCTCACCGGGGCAGGGCGGCACTGAAGCTTTCTTT	CASSPGQGGTEAFF
NA	TRBV12-3/TRBV12-4	NA	TRBJ2-5	12	TGTGCCAGCACCCCATTTGGCGAGACCCAGTACTTC	CASTPFGETQYF
TRBD2	TRBV9	NA	TRBJ2-1	15	TGTGCCAGCAGCGTAGATCTAGCGGGAAACAATGAGCAGTTCTTC	CASSVDLAGNNEQFF
TRBD1	TRBV2	NA	TRBJ2-4	16	TGTGCCAGCAGTGCGGGACAGGGGGCCGGAAAAAACATTCAGTACTTC	CASSAGQGAGKNIQYF
TRBD2	TRBV19	NA	TRBJ2-1	16	TGTGCCAGTAGTAGGGGACTAGCGGGACGGGCCAATGAGCAGTTCTTC	CASSRGLAGRANEQFF
TRBD2	TRBV5-4	NA	TRBJ2-7	14	TGTGCCAGCAGCCCAGCGGGGAGCTCCTACGAGCAGTACTTC	CASSPAGSSYEQYF
TRBD1	TRBV7-9	NA	TRBJ2-1	15	TGTGCCAGCAGCCCCCGGGGACAGGGTTACAATGAGCAGTTCTTC	CASSPRGQGYNEQFF
TRBD1	TRBV7-8	NA	TRBJ1-1	15	TGTGCCAGCAGCCGGCTGGGACAGGGGCTGACTGAAGCTTTCTTT	CASSRLGQGLTEAFF
NA	TRBV10-1	NA	TRBJ2-3	13	TGCGCCAGCAGTCGGCCAGGGACAGATACGCAGTATTTT	CASSRPGTDTQYF
NA	TRBV28	NA	TRBJ1-1	14	TGTGCCAGCAGTTTCGGGCCCGGGGACACTGAAGCTTTCTTT	CASSFGPGDTEAFF
NA	TRBV20-1	NA	TRBJ2-7	13	TGCAGTGCTAGTACCACTAACCCCTACGAGCAGTACTTC	CSASTTNPYEQYF
TRBD2	TRBV7-8	NA	TRBJ2-1	15	TGTGCCAGCATCCAGCGGGGGGATGGGGGCAATGAGCAGTTCTTC	CASIQRGDGGNEQFF
TRBD2	TRBV3-1/TRBV3-2	NA	TRBJ2-5	15	TGTGCCAGCAGCCAAGGGAAGCGGGAGATGGTGACCCAGTACTTC	CASSQGKREMVTQYF
NA	TRBV5-1	NA	TRBJ1-1	15	TGCGCCAGCAGCCTGGTTGGGGGCCTGGGGACTGAAGCTTTCTTT	CASSLVGGLGTEAFF
NA	TRBV11-2	NA	TRBJ1-2	13	TGTGCCAGCAGCTTACGGGGGGAGAGAGGCTACACCTTC	CASSLRGERGYTF
NA	TRBV6-5	NA	TRBJ1-6	13	TGTGCCAGCATGCAGGGCCGTAATTCACCCCTCCACTTT	CASMQGRNSPLHF
TRBD1	TRBV5-1	NA	TRBJ2-7	15	TGCGCCAGCAGCCAGGGACAGGGGATCAACTACGAGCAGTACTTC	CASSQGQGINYEQYF
TRBD1	TRBV10-3	NA	TRBJ2-7	11	TGTGCCACCGGACAGGGGGATGAGCAGTACTTC	CATGQGDEQYF
TRBD1	TRBV2	NA	TRBJ1-6	15	TGTGCCAGCAGTGATGACAGGGGATCTAATTCACCCCTCCACTTT	CASSDDRGSNSPLHF
TRBD2	TRBV9	NA	TRBJ2-2	16	TGTGCCAGCAGCGTTATGGGCGGGAGTGTACCCGGGGAGCTGTTTTTT	CASSVMGGSVPGELFF
NA	TRBV6-5	NA	TRBJ2-7	15	TGTGCCAGCACTACTCGGGGGATTGTGGAGAACGAGCAGTACTTC	CASTTRGIVENEQYF